This T cell receptor beta chain was found in a study of read filtering for tumor transcriptome and immune sequencing. Looking at the study overall: 8 or 9 patients were R-ISS I, 16 were R-ISS II, 6 or 7 were R-ISS III. IR-seq gave about 3.5 to 10.27 million TCR reads per sample; RNA-seq gave roughly 75 to 1,400.

Germline-derived CDR1 and CDR2 are MNHNS and SASEGT. The CDR3 length is 13 residues. After removal of 6 bases from V and 3 bases from J, the junction contained 2 bases not matched to a gene. Every patient had bone marrow sampled while the disease was active. This library used around 400 ng RNA and molecular barcoded adaptors spanning alpha/delta and beta/gamma chains. TCRdb processed the reads anew with MiXCR; each CDR3 protein has one entry. Among tens of thousands of distinct CDR3 sequences listed, over 13% were seen once. The study's findings and limits: RNA-seq captured clonotypes less deeply and reliably than IR-seq.

With regard to this clonotype: The antigen is unknown.

V and J are TRBV6-1 and TRBJ2-3, with 8 bases identical to TRBD2. The receptor comes from a donor aged 40 or over with multiple myeloma. The sample comprised a population of CD138-negative cells sorted from bone marrow. CDR3 amino acids: CASRRGRTDTQYF. In DNA, the CDR3 is TGTGCCAGCAGGCGCGGGAGGACAGATACGCAGTATTTT.